This TCR beta chain is from a study of response to subunit inactivated influenza vaccine. Via MiXCR, TCRdb re-called the RT-PCR reads, giving one row per CDR3 protein. The sample yields 450,000 to 600,000 distinct CDR3 sequences, approximately 17% seen once. Comments on this clonotype: Its target is unknown.

Germline CDR1 MGHRA, CDR2 YSYEKL. V lost 0 bases to trimming and J lost 5 bases, with 10 bases between them. CDR3 length: 14 amino acids. Notes on the study in general: Authors suggested each seasonal flu vaccination may recruit only limited numbers of new T cells.

The sequencing here drew on CD4+ T cells sorted from PBMCs, taken about 23 months after vaccination. This sequence joins TRBV4-1 and TRBJ2-5; D gene ambiguous. This receptor was identified in a man between 50 and 69 years old who received an inactivated influenza vaccine. This CDR3 is CASSQDWAEETQYF. In DNA, the CDR3 is TGCGCCAGCAGCCAAGATTGGGCAGAGGAGACCCAGTACTTC.